This TCR beta chain was observed in a study of technical replicates of blood from a handful of donors. The table came from immunoSEQ multiplex PCR; TCRdb's copy has only in-frame clones and leaves some out. The table shows 60,000 to 90,000 clones, with almost 98% occurring only once. Germline V gives CDR1 MNHNS, CDR2 SASEGT. V was pared by 1 base and J by 0 bases, with 11 bases of the junction left unmatched. This CDR3 has 19 residues. Sequencing was carried out using T cells isolated from PBMCs. The sequence was obtained from a human donor in good health. The V gene is TRBV6-1, the J gene TRBJ1-5; TRBD1 aligns across 8 bases. As DNA, the CDR3 is TGTGCCAGCAGTGAAGAGTTAGACAGGGGACATTATAGCAATCAGCCCCAGCATTTT. Its translation is CASSEELDRGHYSNQPQHF.